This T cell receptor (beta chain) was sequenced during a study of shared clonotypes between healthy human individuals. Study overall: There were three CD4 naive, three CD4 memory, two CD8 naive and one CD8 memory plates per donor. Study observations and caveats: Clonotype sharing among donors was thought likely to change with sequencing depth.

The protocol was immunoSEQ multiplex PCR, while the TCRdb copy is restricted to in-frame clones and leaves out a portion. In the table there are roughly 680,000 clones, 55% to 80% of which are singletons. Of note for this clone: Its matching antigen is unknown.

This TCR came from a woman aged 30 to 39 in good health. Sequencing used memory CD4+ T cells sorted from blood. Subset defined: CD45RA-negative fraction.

As DNA, the CDR3 is TGTGCCAGCAGCAAAAATCCTAGCGGCCCCTACAATGAGCAGTTCTTC. It translates to CASSKNPSGPYNEQFF. The rearrangement joins TRBV9 to TRBJ2-1, with TRBD2 matching 7 bases. The V and J ends lost 4 bases and 2 bases, in that order; junction bases with no gene match: 9. The CDR3 totals 16 residues. The V gene's germline CDR1 is SGDLS and CDR2 YYNGEE.